The 14 T cell receptor beta chains below were found in one sample sequenced in a study of T cells in Graves' hyperthyroidism and ophthalmopathy. RNA transcripts were the template for amplifying TCR beta CDR3 regions. A set of HTBI primers served as the primers for a first-round RT-PCR of the TCR CDR3. TCRdb analysed the multiplex PCR reads with MiXCR anew, one entry per CDR3 protein. Among approximately 300,000 distinct CDR3 sequences listed, 15% to 20% were seen once. Sequences were obtained from blood. Receptors were obtained from a woman aged 60-75 years with Graves' ophthalmopathy.

At least ten counts were recorded for this clonotype. This chain links TRBV28 with TRBJ1-4; the D gene is possibly TRBD1 (5 bases). This CDR3 comprises 15 residues. Germline-derived CDR1 and CDR2 are MDHEN and SYDVKM. Between the trimmed V and J ends, which lost 5 bases and 7 bases, there was a span of 17 bases. The CDR3 DNA reads TGTGCCAGCAGTCCGCGGGAGGGGCTGTTTGAAAAACTGTTTTTT. Its translation is CASSPREGLFEKLFF.

This clonotype has only a few counts. The genes are TRBV19 and TRBJ1-5, with D unresolved. Germline-derived CDR1 and CDR2 are LNHDA and SQIVND (reference sequence). Trimming stripped 3 bases from V and 4 bases from J, with 25 bases between. This CDR3 has 19 amino acids. The CDR3 DNA follows: TGTGCCAGTAGTATCTCATCGTCGGGAGCAACAACCCCAAATCAGCCCCAGCATTTT. It codes for CASSISSSGATTPNQPQHF.

This clonotype was detected many times. The rearrangement uses TRBV3-1 and TRBJ1-1, with D maybe TRBD1 (5 bases). This CDR3 has 15 amino acids. V was trimmed by 3 bases and J by 4 bases, leaving 15 bases between them. Germline V gene data show CDR1 as LGHDT and CDR2 as YNNKEL (reference sequence). The CDR3 bases are TGTGCCAGCAGCCATTCCACCGGGACGATCACTGAAGCTTTCTTT. This encodes CASSHSTGTITEAFF.

This clonotype was found a few times. The CDR3 DNA follows: TGTGCCAGCATCCTGGGAACAGGAAGTGAAGCTTTCTTT. Its protein product is CASILGTGSEAFF. The V gene is TRBV6-1, the J gene TRBJ1-1; D might be TRBD1 (5 bases). This CDR3 has 13 amino acids. CDR1 is MNHNS, CDR2 SASEGT, per germline. V was trimmed by 7 bases and J by 7 bases, leaving 16 bases between them.

Notes on this clonotype: Compared with germline, one end of the junction differs, possibly owing to a read error. J is TRBJ2-7 and V is TRBV7-2, with 7 bases lining up with TRBD2. The CDR3 covers 15 residues. CDR1 and CDR2 from the germline V gene are SGHTA and FQGNSA. CDR3 residues: CASSQAASGTYEQYF. The CDR3 nucleotides are TGCGCCAGCAGCCAAGCGGCTAGCGGCACCTACGAGCAGTACTTC.

This clonotype was picked up a small number of times. The rearrangement joins TRBV29-1 to TRBJ1-5; D perhaps matches TRBD1 (5 bases). CDR3 length equals 12 residues. From germline, CDR1 is SQVTM and CDR2 ANQGSEA. The V end lost 0 bases, the J end lost 11 bases, and 11 bases lay between the germline ends. The CDR3 sequence: CSVEDGGWAQHF. Here the CDR3 DNA reads TGCAGCGTTGAAGATGGGGGTTGGGCCCAGCATTTT.

This clonotype was recorded many times. This chain joins TRBV4-3 and TRBJ1-2; D is possibly TRBD1 (5 bases). In germline, CDR1 is LGHNA, CDR2 YSLEER. The ends were cut back, 0 bases at V and 6 bases at J, with 14 bases in the middle. The CDR3 has 15 amino acids. This chain's CDR3 is CASSQEGKQDNGYTF. The DNA for the CDR3 is TGCGCCAGCAGCCAAGAGGGTAAGCAGGACAATGGCTACACCTTC.

This clonotype was seen many times. The rearrangement joins TRBV2 to TRBJ2-1; D ambiguous. With 4 bases removed from V and 3 bases from J, the gap between germline ends came to 7 bases. CDR1 SNHLY and CDR2 FYNNEI come from the germline V gene. CDR3 length: 13 residues. CDR3 amino acids: CASSGASYNEQFF. CDR3 nucleotide sequence: TGTGCCAGCAGTGGAGCCAGCTACAATGAGCAGTTCTTC.

V and J are TRBV4-2 and TRBJ2-3; possible D gene TRBD1, 7 bases. The germline V gene has CDR1 LGHNA and CDR2 YNFKEQ. Trimming pared 4 bases from V and 0 bases from J, leaving 11 bases between. CDR3 size: 15 residues. CDR3 loop: CASSRRGTSTDTQYF. The CDR3 nucleotides are TGTGCCAGCAGCCGCAGGGGGACTAGCACAGATACGCAGTATTTT.

This clonotype was counted only a few times. CDR3 sequence: CASSVYLGGARNTIYF. CDR3 nucleotide sequence: TGTGCCAGCAGCGTATATCTCGGGGGGGCACGAAACACCATATATTTT. This rearrangement joins TRBV9 to TRBJ1-3, with D possibly being TRBD1 (6 bases). V was shortened by 1 base and J by 5 bases, with 16 bases between the two germline ends. Germline lookup yields CDR1 SGDLS and CDR2 YYNGEE. The CDR3 has 16 amino acids.

This clonotype was detected many times. V and J are TRBV20-1 and TRBJ2-3; 9 positions agree with TRBD2. The CDR3 has 15 amino acids. V dropped 7 bases and J dropped 3; count of bases not matched to a gene: 11. CDR1 is DFQATT and CDR2 is SNEGSKA in the germline V gene (reference sequence). CDR3 coding DNA: TGCAGTGGCATACTAGCGGGCGACGGGACAGATACGCAGTATTTT. Its translation: CSGILAGDGTDTQYF.

The sample holds a few counts of this clonotype. V gene TRBV4-2 combines with J gene TRBJ1-3; 8 bases fit TRBD1. With 4 bases clipped from V and 0 bases from J, the junction kept 8 bases outside the gene matches. The CDR3 extends over 17 amino acids. Germline-derived CDR1 and CDR2 are LGHNA and YNFKEQ. The CDR3, as DNA: TGTGCCAGCAGCCTACGGACAGGGCGAGGCTCTGGAAACACCATATATTTT. This translates into CASSLRTGRGSGNTIYF.

Ten or more counts support this clonotype. The CDR3 DNA is TGCAGTGCTCTATGGATCCAGGCAGGGGGCGGAGAGACCCAGTACTTC. It yields the protein CSALWIQAGGGETQYF. The chain couples TRBV20-1 to TRBJ2-5, with 8 positions matching TRBD1. CDR3 size: 16 residues. Germline V lookup: CDR1 DFQATT, CDR2 SNEGSKA (reference sequence). Trimming took 5 bases from V and 4 from J; bases not matched to a gene: 15.

Concerning this clonotype itself: The germline gene is not matched at one end of the junction; a read error may be the cause. The chain joins TRBV18 to TRBJ2-1, with a weak D call TRBD2 (5 bases). The CDR3 spans 16 residues. Germline-derived CDR1 and CDR2 are KGHSH and LQKENI. The CDR3 sequence: CASSSPGLAGAGEQFF. The CDR3 bases are TGTGCCAGCTCATCACCCGGACTTGCGGGCGCCGGGGAGCAGTTCTTC.